This T cell receptor (beta chain) came from a study of CD8+CD57+ T cells in acquired aplastic anemia. In its sample, this clonotype was seen many times. The V gene's germline CDR1 is SEHNR and CDR2 FQNEAQ (reference sequence). V was pared by 5 bases and J by 1 base, with 9 bases between. The CDR3 extends over 15 amino acids. Genomic DNA, serving as template, underwent TCR beta VDJ and CDR3 profiling. TCRdb reanalysed the reads using MiXCR and keeps one entry per CDR3 protein. The sample yields more than 95,000 distinct CDR3 sequences, about 40% seen once. It was patients with CD8+CD57+ cell expansion by flow cytometry who were chosen for sequencing.

V and J are TRBV7-9 and TRBJ1-6; a possible D gene is TRBD1 (6 bases). This TCR came from a human donor with aplastic anemia. The sequenced sample consisted of sorted CD4+, CD8+, or CD8+CD57+ T cells (not recorded which) from PBMCs. In nucleotides, the CDR3 is TGTGCCAGCAGCCCACAGGGTTCCTATAATTCACCCCTCCACTTT. This sequence encodes CASSPQGSYNSPLHF.